This TCR beta chain was captured by sequencing in a study of blood T cell repertoires in COVID-19. About the study: Acute-phase and convalescent COVID-19 samples originated in the United States, Italy and Spain. The analysed material was cDNA or gDNA that came from T cells, B-cell-depleted T cells, or PBMCs.

Germline CDR1 GTSNPN, CDR2 SVGIG (reference sequence). CDR3 length: 13 amino acids. Trimming took off 0 bases at V and 2 bases at J, with 8 bases between the two ends. Original data processing: It was from reference gene primer amplification that nucleated cell counts were estimated. Libraries were prepared by immunoSEQ multiplex PCR; TCRdb keeps only in-frame clonotypes and omits some of them. D and trimming come from the DNA, and the V and J calls and clone size come from that table. The sample has around 21,000 clones, less than 90% seen once. This receptor was taken from a man in his forties with acute or convalescent COVID-19. This chain joins TRBV30 and TRBJ2-7; the D gene is possibly TRBD1 (6 bases). Sequencing used peripheral blood. DNA for the CDR3: TGTGCCTGGAGTGTTGGGGGCCCCTACGAGCAGTACTTC. Protein sequence: CAWSVGGPYEQYF. Filled out from reference TRBV30 and TRBJ2-7, the complete variable domain reads SQTIHQWPATLVQPVGSPLSLECTVEGTSNPNLYWYRQAAGRGLQLLFYSVGIGQISSEVPQNLSASRPQDRQFILSSKKLLLSDSGFYLCAWSVGGPYEQYFGPGTRLTVT.